This is a list of T cell receptor beta chains from one sample in a study of blood T cell repertoires in COVID-19. Clones were read by immunoSEQ multiplex PCR, and TCRdb kept only the in-frame ones, dropping some. The sample lists tens of thousands of clones, around 89% occurring once. Material: peripheral blood. Receptors originate from a man aged 50-60 years with active COVID-19. Each CDR3 is given with its conserved first and last residue. D genes are given only for firm matches. Some rows mark clone size as missing; the rest say once, few, many or name a class of expanded clone.

TRBD1	TRBV27	-	TRBJ1-6	CASSLSQGASSPLHF	TGTGCCAGCAGTTTATCACAGGGGGCGAGTTCACCCCTCCACTTT
TRBD2	TRBV5-1	-	TRBJ2-5	CASSFSLAGQETQYF	TGCGCCAGCAGCTTTAGCCTAGCGGGGCAAGAGACCCAGTACTTC
TRBD1	TRBV11-3	-	TRBJ1-1	CASSQGGGQRNTEAFF	TGTGCCAGCAGCCAGGGGGGAGGACAGAGGAACACTGAAGCTTTCTTT
-	TRBV28	-	TRBJ1-5	CASSRTRTANQPQHF	TGTGCCAGCAGCCGTACCCGGACAGCAAATCAGCCCCAGCATTTT
TRBD1	TRBV7-9	-	TRBJ1-2	CASSLRDSHHGYTF	TGTGCCAGCAGCTTACGGGACAGCCACCATGGCTACACCTTC
TRBD1	TRBV15	-	TRBJ1-5	CATSDGQGSNQPQHF	TGTGCCACCAGTGATGGACAGGGAAGCAATCAGCCCCAGCATTTT
-	TRBV18	-	TRBJ1-5	CASSPYQGGNQPQHF	TGTGCCAGCTCACCATACCAGGGTGGCAATCAGCCCCAGCATTTT
-	TRBV24-1	-	TRBJ1-2	CATSDPTLANYGYTF	TGTGCCACCAGTGACCCGACACTGGCTAACTATGGCTACACCTTC
TRBD1	TRBV6-5	-	TRBJ1-2	CASSQGQGIYGYTF	TGTGCCAGCAGTCAGGGACAGGGAATCTATGGCTACACCTTC
-	TRBV5-4	-	TRBJ2-5	CASSSGTSQETQYF	TGTGCCAGCAGCTCGGGCACTAGCCAAGAGACCCAGTACTTC
TRBD1	TRBV10-3	-	TRBJ2-3	CAISEVKGAFTQYF	TGTGCCATCAGTGAGGTGAAGGGGGCTTTTACGCAGTATTTT
TRBD2	TRBV5-1	-	TRBJ2-1	CASSLVAGGNNEQFF	TGCGCCAGCAGCTTGGTAGCGGGGGGGAACAATGAGCAGTTCTTC
TRBD1	TRBV3-1/TRBV3-2	-	TRBJ1-1	CASSQTGTGGVRMNTEAFF	TGTGCCAGCAGTCAAACCGGGACAGGGGGCGTTCGGATGAACACTGAAGCTTTCTTT
-	TRBV19	-	TRBJ1-5	CASSSRGKQPQHF	TGTGCCAGTAGTAGCCGGGGGAAGCAGCCCCAGCATTTT
-	TRBV30	-	TRBJ2-5	CAWSVPGKRQETQYF	TGTGCCTGGAGTGTCCCGGGGAAAAGACAAGAGACCCAGTACTTC
-	TRBV5-1	-	TRBJ2-5	CASSRDQGETQYF	TGCGCCAGCAGCCGGGACCAGGGGGAGACCCAGTACTTC
-	TRBV12-1	-	TRBJ1-6	CASSPQGIGSPLHF	TGTGCCAGCAGCCCCCAGGGAATTGGGTCACCCCTCCACTTT
TRBD1	TRBV18	-	TRBJ2-3	CASSPGQGGNTQYF	TGTGCCAGCTCACCCGGACAGGGGGGAAATACGCAGTATTTT
TRBD2	TRBV5-1	medium-sized	TRBJ2-7	CASSSGTSGVEQYF	TGCGCCAGCAGCTCCGGGACTAGCGGGGTCGAGCAGTACTTC
-	TRBV5-5	-	TRBJ2-7	CASSLVGDKGKQYF	TGTGCCAGCAGCTTGGTGGGAGACAAAGGGAAGCAGTACTTC
TRBD1	TRBV7-9	medium-sized	TRBJ1-1	CASSSGQVAFF	TGTGCCAGCAGCTCGGGACAGGTAGCTTTCTTT
-	TRBV9	-	TRBJ1-2	CASSVDIGGGGYTF	TGTGCCAGCAGCGTAGATATTGGCGGGGGTGGCTACACCTTC
-	TRBV6-5	-	TRBJ1-1	CASSLTGNTEAFF	TGTGCCAGCAGTTTGACAGGGAACACTGAAGCTTTCTTT
TRBD1	TRBV11-3	-	TRBJ1-5	CASSSYSDDREGNQPQHF	TGTGCCAGCAGCTCGTACAGCGACGACAGGGAGGGCAATCAGCCCCAGCATTTT
TRBD1	TRBV6-2/TRBV6-3	-	TRBJ2-3	CASSYWDRRVTDTQYF	TGTGCCAGCAGTTACTGGGACAGGCGAGTCACAGATACGCAGTATTTT
TRBD2	TRBV3-1/TRBV3-2	once	TRBJ2-3	CASSPPLRGGTDTQYF	TGTGCCAGCAGCCCCCCCCTCCGGGGGGGGACAGATACGCAGTATTTT
TRBD1	TRBV15	-	TRBJ2-7	CATSRDLGTGSNEQYF	TGTGCCACCAGCAGAGATCTGGGGACAGGGTCTAATGAGCAGTACTTC
TRBD1	TRBV13	-	TRBJ1-6	CASSLSSYTGQGDSPLHF	TGTGCCAGCAGCTTATCTTCATATACGGGACAGGGGGACTCACCCCTCCACTTT
TRBD1	TRBV4-2	-	TRBJ2-2	CASSPGTDYTGELFF	TGTGCCAGCAGCCCTGGGACAGATTACACCGGGGAGCTGTTTTTT
TRBD1	TRBV3-1/TRBV3-2	once	TRBJ1-5	CASSQATGQSNQPQHF	TGTGCCAGCAGCCAAGCCACGGGACAGAGCAATCAGCCCCAGCATTTT
TRBD1	TRBV18	-	TRBJ1-5	CASSRDRGDSNQPQHF	TGTGCCAGCTCCCGGGACAGGGGCGATAGCAATCAGCCCCAGCATTTT
-	TRBV7-9	-	TRBJ1-1	CASSARGRNTEAFF	TGTGCCAGCAGCGCCAGGGGAAGGAACACTGAAGCTTTCTTT
-	TRBV30	-	TRBJ1-4	CAWSVSEKLFF	TGTGCCTGGAGTGTCAGTGAAAAACTGTTTTTT
-	TRBV7-8	-	TRBJ2-2	CASGGLAVSGGELFF	TGTGCCAGCGGGGGCCTAGCGGTCTCTGGCGGGGAGCTGTTTTTT
TRBD1	TRBV7-3	-	TRBJ2-2	CASSLKGQSTGELFF	TGTGCCAGCAGCTTAAAGGGACAGAGCACCGGGGAGCTGTTTTTT
TRBD2	TRBV19	-	TRBJ2-1	CASIYSGGPYNEQFF	TGTGCCAGTATCTATAGCGGGGGGCCATACAATGAGCAGTTCTTC
-	TRBV19	-	TRBJ1-2	CASSGNNYGYTF	TGTGCCAGTAGTGGCAATAATTATGGCTACACCTTC
TRBD1	TRBV2	-	TRBJ1-1	CASSTKQGRNTEAFF	TGTGCCAGCAGCACGAAACAGGGGAGGAACACTGAAGCTTTCTTT
TRBD2	TRBV19	-	TRBJ2-3	CASTPGGLAGGYSTDTQYF	TGTGCCAGTACCCCTGGGGGACTAGCGGGGGGGTACAGCACAGATACGCAGTATTTT
TRBD1	TRBV30	-	TRBJ1-6	CAWSVGTVYNSPLHF	TGTGCCTGGAGTGTAGGGACAGTCTATAATTCACCCCTCCACTTT
-	TRBV6-5	-	TRBJ2-5	CASSYSGRRGLETQYF	TGTGCCAGCAGTTACTCCGGTCGAAGGGGCCTAGAGACCCAGTACTTC
TRBD2	TRBV30	-	TRBJ2-5	CARAWTSGGHQYF	TGTGCCCGGGCCTGGACTAGCGGGGGTCACCAGTACTTC
-	TRBV20-1	-	TRBJ1-5	CSVGGPQHF	TGCAGTGTAGGGGGGCCCCAGCATTTT
TRBD1	TRBV27	-	TRBJ1-4	CASSWTGSEKLFF	TGTGCCAGCAGTTGGACAGGGTCTGAAAAACTGTTTTTT
TRBD1	TRBV15	-	TRBJ1-1	CATSREPGQGKNTEAFF	TGTGCCACCAGCAGAGAACCGGGACAGGGAAAGAACACTGAAGCTTTCTTT
-	TRBV7-2	-	TRBJ2-3	CASSLAFPGTQYF	TGTGCCAGCAGCTTAGCCTTTCCAGGTACGCAGTATTTT
-	TRBV6-5	-	TRBJ2-2	CASSYHPRASAGELFF	TGTGCCAGCAGTTATCATCCCAGGGCATCGGCCGGGGAGCTGTTTTTT
-	TRBV28	-	TRBJ2-7	CASSSTDTGGYEQYF	TGTGCCAGCAGTTCGACGGACACCGGGGGATACGAGCAGTACTTC
-	TRBV4-3	once	TRBJ1-1	CASSQDRVSGEAFF	TGCGCCAGCAGCCAAGATCGGGTTTCGGGTGAAGCTTTCTTT
TRBD1	TRBV7-2	-	TRBJ1-5	CASSSGQGDQPQHF	TGTGCCAGCAGCTCGGGACAGGGGGATCAGCCCCAGCATTTT
-	TRBV6-2/TRBV6-3	-	TRBJ1-6	CASSKGQSYNSPLHF	TGTGCCAGCAGTAAAGGACAGTCCTATAATTCACCCCTCCACTTT
-	TRBV15	-	TRBJ2-6	CATSRDGGISSGANVLTF	TGTGCCACCAGCAGAGATGGCGGAATCAGCTCTGGGGCCAACGTCCTGACTTTC
-	TRBV6-1	-	TRBJ1-4	CASSEDSPGGEKLFF	TGTGCCAGCAGTGAAGACAGCCCCGGAGGTGAAAAACTGTTTTTT
-	TRBV7-8	-	TRBJ2-5	CASSLATRGSLRGIQETQYF	TGTGCCAGCAGCTTAGCCACCCGAGGGAGTCTCCGAGGGATCCAAGAGACCCAGTACTTC
TRBD1	TRBV28	-	TRBJ1-5	CASSSGGPGQPQHF	TGTGCCAGCAGTTCAGGGGGTCCCGGTCAGCCCCAGCATTTT
TRBD1	TRBV10-3	-	TRBJ1-5	CAISGQGYNQPQHF	TGTGCCATCAGTGGACAGGGGTACAATCAGCCCCAGCATTTT
TRBD2	TRBV4-1	-	TRBJ2-2	CASSLTSGGATGELFF	TGCGCCAGCAGCCTCACTAGCGGGGGGGCGACCGGGGAGCTGTTTTTT